This T cell receptor (beta chain) was sequenced in a study of beta chain features in type 1 diabetes. Across the whole study: Healthy donors and patients had similar age, gender and cell yields.

Points from the study as a whole: Within the patient group, naive, central memory and Treg TCRB repertoires appeared more similar to each other than within healthy donors.

The whole isolated RNA underwent reverse transcription, so sequencing captured expressed TCRB transcripts. Generated by immunoSEQ multiplex PCR, the TCRdb table keeps only in-frame clones and is missing some. This sample has over 40,000 clones, with over 50% found just once. Comments on this clone: What it recognizes is unknown.

The sequence was collected from a woman under 30 in good health. Sequencing was performed on Tregs from blood.

CDR3 residues: CASSLRWGPSSGNTIYF. The CDR3 bases are TGTGCCAGCAGCTTAAGGTGGGGGCCTAGCTCTGGAAACACCATATATTTT. The V call is TRBV7-2, the J call TRBJ1-3; D may be TRBD1 (6 bases). Trimming pared 2 bases from V and 0 bases from J, leaving 14 bases between. CDR3 size: 17 residues. In germline, CDR1 is SGHTA, CDR2 FQGNSA. The full variable domain, rest sourced from reference TRBV7-2 and TRBJ1-3, is GAGVSQSPSNKVTEKGKDVELRCDPISGHTALYWYRQSLGQGLEFLIYFQGNSAPDKSGLPSDRFSAERTGGSVSTLTIQRTQQEDSAVYLCASSLRWGPSSGNTIYFGEGSWLTVV.